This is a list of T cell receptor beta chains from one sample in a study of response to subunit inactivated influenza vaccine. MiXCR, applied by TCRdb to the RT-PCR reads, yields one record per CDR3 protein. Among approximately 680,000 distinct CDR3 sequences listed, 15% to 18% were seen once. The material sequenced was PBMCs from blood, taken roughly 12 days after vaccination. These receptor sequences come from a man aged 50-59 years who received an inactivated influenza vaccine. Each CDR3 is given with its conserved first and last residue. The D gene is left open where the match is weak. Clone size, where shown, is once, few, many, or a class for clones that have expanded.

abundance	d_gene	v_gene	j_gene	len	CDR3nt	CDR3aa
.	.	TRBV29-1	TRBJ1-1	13	TGCAGCGTGGTGGGGCAGGGTTGGACTGAAGCTTTCTTT	CSVVGQGWTEAFF
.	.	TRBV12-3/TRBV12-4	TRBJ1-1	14	TGTGCCAGCAGTTTCAAAGCAGTGAACACTGAAGCTTTCTTT	CASSFKAVNTEAFF
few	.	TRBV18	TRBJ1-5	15	TGTGCCAGCTCACCAGTTTCGGGAGACAATCAGCCCCAGCATTTT	CASSPVSGDNQPQHF
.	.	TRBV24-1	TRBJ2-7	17	TGTGCCACCAGTGATGCGGTCGGGGCAGGGACCCCCTACGAGCAGTACTTC	CATSDAVGAGTPYEQYF
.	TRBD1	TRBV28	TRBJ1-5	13	TGTGCCAGCAGGCGGACAGGGGCTCAGCCCCAGCATTTT	CASRRTGAQPQHF
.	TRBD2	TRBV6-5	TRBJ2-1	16	TGTGCCAGCAGTTACGTTAGCGGGGCGACCTACAATGAGCAGTTCTTC	CASSYVSGATYNEQFF
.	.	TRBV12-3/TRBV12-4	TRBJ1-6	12	TGTGCCAGCAGTTCCCCGTTTTTCCCCCTCCACTTT	CASSSPFFPLHF
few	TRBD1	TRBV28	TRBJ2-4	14	TGTGCCAGCAGTTTGAGACAGGGGGTGAACATTCAGTACTTC	CASSLRQGVNIQYF
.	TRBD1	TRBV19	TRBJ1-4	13	TGTGCCACCGGAGGGGGCCGCGATGAAAAACTGTTTTTT	CATGGGRDEKLFF
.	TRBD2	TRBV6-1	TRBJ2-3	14	TGTGCCAGCAGTACCCGGGGGGGCCCAGATACGCAGTATTTT	CASSTRGGPDTQYF
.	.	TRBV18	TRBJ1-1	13	TGTGCCAGCTCACCGATTGAGGCCACTGAAGCTTTCTTT	CASSPIEATEAFF
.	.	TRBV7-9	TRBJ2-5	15	TGTGCCAGCAGCTTTAACAGGGATGTAAGAGAGACCCAGTACTTC	CASSFNRDVRETQYF
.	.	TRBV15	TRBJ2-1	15	TGTGCCACCAGCAGAGACAGGGAAGTACTAGGCGAGCAGTTCTTC	CATSRDREVLGEQFF
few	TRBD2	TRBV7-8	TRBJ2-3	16	TGTGCCAGCAGCTTATTGGGTACTAGCGGGACAGATACGCAGTATTTT	CASSLLGTSGTDTQYF
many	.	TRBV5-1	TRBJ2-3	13	TGCGCCAGCAACACAGGGTCGGCAGATACGCAGTATTTT	CASNTGSADTQYF
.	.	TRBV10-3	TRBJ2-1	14	TGTGCCATCAGTGAAAAGGGCCTCTACAATGAGCAGTTCTTC	CAISEKGLYNEQFF
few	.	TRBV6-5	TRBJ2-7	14	TGTGCCAGCAGTTACTATGGGAGCTCCTACGAGCAGTACTTC	CASSYYGSSYEQYF
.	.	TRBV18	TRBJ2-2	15	TGTGCCAGCTCACGGGGACACCTGAACACCGGGGAGCTGTTTTTT	CASSRGHLNTGELFF
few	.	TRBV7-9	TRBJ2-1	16	TGTGCCAGCAGCACGACGGTTTCAGGGTGGAGGAATGAGCAGTTCTTC	CASSTTVSGWRNEQFF
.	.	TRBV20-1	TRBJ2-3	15	TGCAGTGCTAGAGATTGGGGGAGCGGCACAGATACGCAGTATTTT	CSARDWGSGTDTQYF
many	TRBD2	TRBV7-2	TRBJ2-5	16	TGTGCCAGCAGCTTAACAGCGGGAGCGTCCCAAGAGACCCAGTACTTC	CASSLTAGASQETQYF
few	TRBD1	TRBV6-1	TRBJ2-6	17	TGTGCCAGCCGTCCGGGACAGGGGGCGGAAGGGGCCAACGTCCTGACTTTC	CASRPGQGAEGANVLTF
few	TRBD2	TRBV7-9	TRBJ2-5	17	TGTGCCAGCAGCTCTCCCGGGGGGGCCACGTCTCAAGAGACCCAGTACTTC	CASSSPGGATSQETQYF
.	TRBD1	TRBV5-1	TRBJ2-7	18	TGCGCCAGCAGCTCAAGCTTAGCGTCCAGGGACAGAGCCTACGAGCAGTACTTC	CASSSSLASRDRAYEQYF
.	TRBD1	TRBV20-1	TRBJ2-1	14	TGCAGTGCTAGGGACAGGACCTTCTACAATGAGCAGTTCTTC	CSARDRTFYNEQFF
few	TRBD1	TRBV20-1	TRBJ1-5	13	TGCAGTGCTAGCACAGGGGGCGGTCAGCCCCAGCATTTT	CSASTGGGQPQHF
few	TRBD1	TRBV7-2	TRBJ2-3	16	TGTGCCAGCAGCCAGCGCGTAGGGGGCAGAACAGATACGCAGTATTTT	CASSQRVGGRTDTQYF
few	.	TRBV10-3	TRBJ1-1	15	TGTGCCATCAGTGATCTCGCCAGGGCGAACACTGAAGCTTTCTTT	CAISDLARANTEAFF
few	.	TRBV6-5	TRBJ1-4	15	TGTGCCAGCAGTTACTCGAGACGGGTTGGGGAAAAACTGTTTTTT	CASSYSRRVGEKLFF
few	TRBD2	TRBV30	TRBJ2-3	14	TGTGCCTGGAGTAATGCGGGAGGACTGTATACGCAGTATTTT	CAWSNAGGLYTQYF
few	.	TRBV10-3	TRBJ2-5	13	TGTGCCATCAAGGGACCCCTCCAAGAGACCCAGTACTTC	CAIKGPLQETQYF
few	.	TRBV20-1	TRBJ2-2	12	TGCAGTGCCCAGGTCGGGACCGGGGAGCTGTTTTTT	CSAQVGTGELFF
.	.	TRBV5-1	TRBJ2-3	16	TGCGCCAGCACGCCCGGTCGGGGGACCTACACAGATACGCAGTATTTT	CASTPGRGTYTDTQYF
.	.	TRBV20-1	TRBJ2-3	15	TGCAGTGCTAGAGGTCTACGGGAGATTGTAGATACGCAGTATTTT	CSARGLREIVDTQYF
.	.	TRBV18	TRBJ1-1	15	TGTGCCAGCTCACCGCGACAGGCTTTGAACACTGAAGCTTTCTTT	CASSPRQALNTEAFF
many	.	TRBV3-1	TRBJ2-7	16	TGTGCCAGCAGCTCGAAAACAGGACCTACCTACTACGAGCAGTACTTC	CASSSKTGPTYYEQYF
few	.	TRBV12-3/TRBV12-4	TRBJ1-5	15	TGTGCCAGCAAACTGGGGGGGGGCCCCAATCAGCCCCAGCATTTT	CASKLGGGPNQPQHF
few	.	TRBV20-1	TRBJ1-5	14	TGCAGTGCGGAGGACGGGAGTAGCAATCAGCCCCAGCATTTT	CSAEDGSSNQPQHF
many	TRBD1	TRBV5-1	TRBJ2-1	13	TGCGCCAGCAGCTGGGACAGCGGCAATGAGCAGTTCTTC	CASSWDSGNEQFF
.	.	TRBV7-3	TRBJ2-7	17	TGTGCCAGCAACGATAGGGGGGGCCTCCGTTCGATCTACGAGCAGTACTTC	CASNDRGGLRSIYEQYF
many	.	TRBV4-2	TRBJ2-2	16	TGTGCCAGCAGCCAAGATCCTGGGGCTTATACCGGGGAGCTGTTTTTT	CASSQDPGAYTGELFF
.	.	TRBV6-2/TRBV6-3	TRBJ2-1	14	TGTGCCAGCAGTTGGGCGGGTAGGCCCAATGAGCAGTTCTTC	CASSWAGRPNEQFF
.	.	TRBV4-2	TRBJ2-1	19	TGTGCCAGCAGCCAAGCTATAAGCTCTTCGTCCTTCGGTAACAATGAGCAGTTCTTC	CASSQAISSSSFGNNEQFF
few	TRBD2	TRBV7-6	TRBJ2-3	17	TGTGCCAGCAGCTTAGCGGTTAGGCTAGCGGGAGCAGATACGCAGTATTTT	CASSLAVRLAGADTQYF
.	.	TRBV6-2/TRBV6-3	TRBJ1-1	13	TGTGCCAGCAAGAGACAGGCGACGGTAAAAGCTTTCTTT	CASKRQATVKAFF